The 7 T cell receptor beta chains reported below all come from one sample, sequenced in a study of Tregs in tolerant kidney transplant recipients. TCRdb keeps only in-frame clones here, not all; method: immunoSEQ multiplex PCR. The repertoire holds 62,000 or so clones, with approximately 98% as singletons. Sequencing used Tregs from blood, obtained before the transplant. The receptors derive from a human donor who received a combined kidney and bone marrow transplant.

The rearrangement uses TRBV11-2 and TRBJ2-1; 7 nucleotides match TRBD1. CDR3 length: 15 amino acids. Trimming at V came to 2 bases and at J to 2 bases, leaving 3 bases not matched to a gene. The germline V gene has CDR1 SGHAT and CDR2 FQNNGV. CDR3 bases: TGTGCCAGCAGCTTACAGGGGGTCCCCTACAATGAGCAGTTCTTC. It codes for CASSLQGVPYNEQFF.

The DNA for the CDR3 is TGTGCCAGCAGCTTAGCGGCACGCGGGGGGGCTGAAGGGGAGCTGTTTTTT. It is translated as CASSLAARGGAEGELFF. V gene TRBV11-1 combines with J gene TRBJ2-2; 9 nucleotides line up with TRBD2. Germline lookup yields CDR1 SGHAT and CDR2 FQDESV (reference sequence). Trimming at V came to 0 bases and at J to 8 bases, leaving 10 bases not matched to a gene. The CDR3 is made up of 17 amino acids.

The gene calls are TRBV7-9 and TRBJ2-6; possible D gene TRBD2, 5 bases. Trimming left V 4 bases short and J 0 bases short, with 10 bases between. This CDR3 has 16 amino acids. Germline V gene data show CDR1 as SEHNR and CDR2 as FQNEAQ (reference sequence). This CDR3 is CASSSREPSGANVLTF. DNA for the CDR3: TGTGCCAGCAGCTCCCGGGAACCCTCTGGGGCCAACGTCCTGACTTTC.

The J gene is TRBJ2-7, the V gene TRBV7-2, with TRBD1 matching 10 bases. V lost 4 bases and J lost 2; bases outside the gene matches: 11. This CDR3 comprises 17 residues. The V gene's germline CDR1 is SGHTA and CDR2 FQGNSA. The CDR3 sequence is CASSYRGGQGRTYEQYF. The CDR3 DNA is TGTGCCAGCAGCTATAGAGGGGGACAGGGGCGAACCTACGAGCAGTACTTC.

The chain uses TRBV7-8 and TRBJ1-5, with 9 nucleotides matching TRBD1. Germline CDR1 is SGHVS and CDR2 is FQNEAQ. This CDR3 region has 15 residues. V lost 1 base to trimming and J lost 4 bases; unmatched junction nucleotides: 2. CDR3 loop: CASSLEGQGNQPQHF. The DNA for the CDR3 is TGTGCCAGCAGCTTAGAGGGACAGGGAAATCAGCCCCAGCATTTT.

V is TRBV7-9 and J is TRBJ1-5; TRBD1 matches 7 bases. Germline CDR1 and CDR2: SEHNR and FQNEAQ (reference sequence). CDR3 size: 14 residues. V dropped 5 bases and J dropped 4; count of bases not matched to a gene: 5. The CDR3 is CASSPLTGNQPQHF. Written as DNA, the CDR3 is TGTGCCAGCAGCCCTCTGACAGGGAATCAGCCCCAGCATTTT.

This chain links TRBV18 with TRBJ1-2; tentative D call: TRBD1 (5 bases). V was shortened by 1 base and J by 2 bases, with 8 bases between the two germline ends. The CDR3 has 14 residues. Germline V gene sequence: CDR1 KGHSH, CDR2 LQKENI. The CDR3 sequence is CASSPRGGNYGYTF. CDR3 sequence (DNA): TGTGCCAGCTCACCACGGGGCGGAAACTATGGCTACACCTTC.